This T cell receptor (beta chain) is from a study of shared clonotypes between healthy human individuals. Using immunoSEQ multiplex PCR, the repertoire was profiled, and TCRdb retains in-frame clones only, with some absent. The sample contains 1,500,000 or so clones, 98% of which appear only once. Nashville, Tennessee was home to all donors, who were Caucasian adults. This CDR3 region has 13 residues. Germline V gene lookup returns CDR1 LNHDA and CDR2 SQIVND (reference sequence). Trimming pared 10 bases from V and 2 bases from J, leaving 12 bases between. Study-wide results and caveats: Clonotype sharing among the donors was expected to vary with sequencing depth.

Remarks on this clone: Its specificity is unknown.

Material: naive CD4+ T cells sorted from blood. Subset denoted: CD45RA+ positively selected. The chain uses TRBV19 and TRBJ1-5; no firm D call. This receptor was identified in a man in his thirties or forties in good health. The DNA of the CDR3 is TGTGCCACCAACAGTCTGGGCAATCAGCCCCAGCATTTT. This gives the protein CATNSLGNQPQHF.